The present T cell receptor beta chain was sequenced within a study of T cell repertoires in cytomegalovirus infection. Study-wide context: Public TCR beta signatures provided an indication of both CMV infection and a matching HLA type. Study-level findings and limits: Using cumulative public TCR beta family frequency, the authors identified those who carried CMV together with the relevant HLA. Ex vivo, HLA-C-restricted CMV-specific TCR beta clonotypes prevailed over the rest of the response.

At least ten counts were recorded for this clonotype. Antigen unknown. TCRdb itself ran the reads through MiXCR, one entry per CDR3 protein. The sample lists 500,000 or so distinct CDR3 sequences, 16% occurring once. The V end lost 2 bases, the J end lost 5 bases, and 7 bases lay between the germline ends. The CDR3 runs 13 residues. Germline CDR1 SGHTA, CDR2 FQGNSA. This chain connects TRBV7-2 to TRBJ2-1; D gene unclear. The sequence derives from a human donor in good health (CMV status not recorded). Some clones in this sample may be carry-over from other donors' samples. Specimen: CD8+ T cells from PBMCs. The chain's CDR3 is CASSLYPHNEQFF. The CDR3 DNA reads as TGTGCCAGCAGCTTATATCCGCACAATGAGCAGTTCTTC.